This TCR beta chain was sequenced during a study of CD8+ T cells in alopecia areata. CDR1 and CDR2 from the germline V gene are MGHRA and YSYEKL. J lost 7 bases, V lost 2 bases, and 6 bases had no gene match. There are 16 residues in the CDR3. Sequencing used cDNA as its template, made by extracting RNA and reverse transcribing it. Sequencing used immunoSEQ multiplex PCR; TCRdb keeps in-frame clones, though not all of them. Here the sample spans 110,000 or so clones, 55% to 80% being singletons. CD4+ and CD8+ T cells were sorted from PBMCs stained for CD3, CD4 and CD8. Study-wide findings and caveats: Higher clonality and more expanded CD8+ clones appeared in lesional than normal scalp.

A remark on this clone: Its specificity is not known.

The chain combines TRBV4-1 with TRBJ1-6; 9 nucleotides line up with TRBD1. This TCR derives from a human donor in good health. The sequencing sample was made of CD4+ T cells sorted from blood. The CDR3, as DNA: TGCGCCAGCAGCCAACGCCGGGACAGGGTCAATTCACCCCTCCACTTT. This encodes CASSQRRDRVNSPLHF.